This T cell receptor beta chain comes out of a study of T-cell reconstitution after alpha-beta-depleted transplantation in children. Unique molecular identifiers were incorporated during preparation of the TCRbeta library. From the PCR reads, TCRdb called clonotypes with MiXCR, one entry per CDR3 protein. There are approximately 630,000 distinct CDR3 sequences in the sample; around 12% occur only once, and roughly 0.77% lies in the top ten. This clonotype was picked up a small number of times. This CDR3 has 15 amino acids. With 5 bases clipped from V and 6 bases from J, the junction kept 8 bases outside the gene matches.

The chain uses TRBV12-3 or TRBV12-4 and TRBJ2-2, with 8 bases lining up with TRBD1. This TCR was sampled from a girl aged 2 to 10 with congenital amegakaryocytic thrombocytopenia, due to receive a stem cell transplant. The sample consisted of PBMCs, taken before TCRalphabeta/CD19-depleted stem cell transplant. The CDR3 DNA follows: TGTGCCAGCAGTCCCTGGACAGGGCAGTCCGGGGAGCTGTTTTTT. Its translation is CASSPWTGQSGELFF.